The sequence of this T cell receptor beta chain was determined in a study of blood T cell repertoires in COVID-19. Looking at the study overall: Both acute and convalescent COVID-19 samples were obtained from the United States, Italy and Spain.

The CDR3 is made up of 14 amino acids. The V gene's germline CDR1 is MDHEN and CDR2 SYDVKM. Unmatched junction bases numbered 4, after V lost 5 bases and J lost 7 bases. The data were produced by immunoSEQ multiplex PCR, yet TCRdb's version contains in-frame clones alone and is incomplete. The sample lists about 240,000 clones; 65% to 90% were seen once. Sample: peripheral blood. The gene calls are TRBV28 and TRBJ1-5, with TRBD1 matching 11 bases. This clonotype was sampled from a woman in her sixties or seventies with acute or convalescent COVID-19. The CDR3 region has the DNA TGTGCCAGCAGTGACGGGACAGGGGGGCAGCCCCAGCATTTT. This gives the protein CASSDGTGGQPQHF.